This T cell receptor beta chain was documented in a study of blood T cells in healthy people across ages. The study, taken as a whole, reports: Unsorted PBMC input precluded a conclusive naive versus antigen-experienced comparison. Roughly linear declines in TCR beta diversity per million T cells occurred with age.

A second PCR, run for about 7 to 11 cycles, used a sample-barcoded 5' primer plus a J-beta primer mix. In TCRdb, the 5' RACE reads were re-called with MiXCR into one record per CDR3 protein. The sample has fewer than 2 million distinct CDR3 sequences, roughly 43% seen once. Turning to this clonotype: Its antigen is as yet unknown. A single base separates this from a much larger clone, so it may be a read error.

Sequencing was carried out using blood. The TCR sequence derives from a human donor in good health.

DNA for the CDR3: TGTGCCAGCAGCGTAAGTCAGGGGGCTGAAGCTTTCTTT. Amino acids: CASSVSQGAEAFF. V gene TRBV9 combines with J gene TRBJ1-1; TRBD1 matches at 7 bases. Germline V gene lookup returns CDR1 SGDLS and CDR2 YYNGEE. CDR3 length: 13 residues. V shed 1 base and J 6 bases; nucleotides not matched to a gene: 3. Based on the CDR3 plus reference TRBV9 and TRBJ1-1, the full variable domain is DSGVTQTPKHLITATGQRVTLRCSPRSGDLSVYWYQQSLDQGLQFLIQYYNGEERAKGNILERFSAQQFPDLHSELNLSSLELGDSALYFCASSVSQGAEAFFGQGTRLTVV.